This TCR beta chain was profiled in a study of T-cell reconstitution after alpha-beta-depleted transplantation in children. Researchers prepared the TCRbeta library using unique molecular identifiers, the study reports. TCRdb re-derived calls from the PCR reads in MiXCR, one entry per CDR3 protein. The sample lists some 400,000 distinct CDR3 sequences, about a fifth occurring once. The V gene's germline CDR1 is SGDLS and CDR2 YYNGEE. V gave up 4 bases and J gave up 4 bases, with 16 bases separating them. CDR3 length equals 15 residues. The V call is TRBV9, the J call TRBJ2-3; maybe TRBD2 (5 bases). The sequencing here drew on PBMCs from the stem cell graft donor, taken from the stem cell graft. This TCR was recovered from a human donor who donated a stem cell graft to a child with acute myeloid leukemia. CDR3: CASSMSGSSADTQYF. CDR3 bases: TGTGCCAGCAGCATGTCGGGGAGTAGCGCAGATACGCAGTATTTT.